A selection of T cell receptor beta chains follows, all from one sample in a study of follicular helper T cells after annual influenza vaccination. Using immunoSEQ multiplex PCR, the repertoire was profiled, and TCRdb retains in-frame clones only, with some absent. The sample lists about 7,800 clones, 83% occurring once. The sample in question was CXCR5+ CD38- circulating T follicular helper cells from blood, obtained 7 days after influenza vaccination. These receptors all come from an adult who received the influenza vaccine. The conserved cysteine and the conserved F or W are not part of the CDR3 here. The order of the fields is clone size, V gene, J gene, CDR3 protein. Clone size, where shown, is once, few, many, or a class for clones that have expanded.

-,TRBV6-5,TRBJ2-3,ASSYSSGYTQY
-,TRBV9,TRBJ2-1,ASSVVAGGQQF
once,TRBV2,TRBJ2-3,ASSRVNVRTDTQY
-,TRBV19,TRBJ1-1,ASRDEGMNTEAF
-,TRBV2,TRBJ2-1,ASRPRASEQF
-,TRBV28,TRBJ1-2,ASSLRDRWPGYT
-,TRBV5-1,TRBJ2-7,ASSLPGSGGLEQY
-,TRBV19,TRBJ2-3,ASSLRTGSSTDTQY
-,TRBV19,TRBJ1-1,ASSRGRTEAF
-,TRBV2,TRBJ2-3,ASRGETDTQY
-,TRBV6-1,TRBJ1-5,ASSEGTGGGQPQH
-,TRBV29-1,TRBJ1-1,SVPGRGRGNTEAF
-,TRBV2,TRBJ1-1,ASKRGTNTEAF
-,TRBV27,TRBJ1-4,ASSPNRAINEKLF
-,TRBV28,TRBJ2-1,ASRKARNEQF
-,TRBV5-1,TRBJ1-1,ASSRTGMNTEAF
-,TRBV6-1,TRBJ2-7,ASTGQGSNEQY
few,TRBV7-2,TRBJ2-7,ASQRTATYEQY
-,TRBV5-6,TRBJ2-7,ASSEGGILSYEQY
-,TRBV6-5,TRBJ2-3,ASMSGASDTQY
-,TRBV6-5,TRBJ2-7,ASRGGQGGYEQY
-,TRBV30,TRBJ2-5,AWSVGLKVETQY
few,TRBV2,TRBJ1-5,ASSPTFSNQPQH
-,TRBV6-5,TRBJ1-2,ASSYPGPESSYT
once,TRBV21-1,TRBJ1-5,ASSKEGEQPQH
-,TRBV7-8,TRBJ2-3,ASSLGQAGSGNTQY
-,TRBV28,TRBJ1-5,ASRRTDRRSQPQH
-,TRBV19,TRBJ2-3,ASSHRPGLARGTQY
-,TRBV6-1,TRBJ2-7,ASSEKGRSYEQY
-,TRBV2,TRBJ2-3,ASSDRASTDTQY
-,TRBV6-1,TRBJ2-2,ASSRGYLTGELF
few,TRBV6-1,TRBJ2-7,ASSATGYEQY
-,TRBV7-6,TRBJ2-3,ASSLQMGSTDTQY
-,TRBV15,TRBJ1-2,ATSRVGGVDGYT
once,TRBV19,TRBJ1-4,ASKGQATNEKLF
once,TRBV5-4,TRBJ2-5,ASSPGRTSLATQY
-,TRBV7-2,TRBJ1-1,ASSSHGGTGDTEAF
-,TRBV9,TRBJ1-6,ASSVAGGGNSPLH
-,TRBV7-3,TRBJ2-1,ASRMTGGSYNEQF
-,TRBV7-9,TRBJ1-6,ASSLSDRAGSPLH
-,TRBV5-1,TRBJ2-7,ASSIRTSGNYEQY
-,TRBV2,TRBJ2-5,ASTPAGAETQY
once,TRBV15,TRBJ2-5,ATSRDLQHPQETQY
-,TRBV7-8,TRBJ2-5,ASSLVQNQETQY
-,TRBV5-4,TRBJ1-2,ASSLPGRGGYT
-,TRBV5-1,TRBJ2-5,ASSLAQGLGGETQY
-,TRBV6-1,TRBJ2-7,ATQPGFSYEQY
-,TRBV9,TRBJ2-3,ASSPAGGRTDTQY
once,TRBV19,TRBJ2-5,ASSRASGEVLETQY
-,TRBV28,TRBJ1-2,ASRPSGGYGYT
-,TRBV6-6,TRBJ1-6,ASSYNRGGDSPLH
once,TRBV20-1,TRBJ2-3,SAVLSDTQY
-,TRBV9,TRBJ2-1,ASSRGGDSEQF
-,TRBV7-2,TRBJ1-1,ASSPRVGGTTEAF
-,TRBV29-1,TRBJ1-3,SVRLSGNTIY